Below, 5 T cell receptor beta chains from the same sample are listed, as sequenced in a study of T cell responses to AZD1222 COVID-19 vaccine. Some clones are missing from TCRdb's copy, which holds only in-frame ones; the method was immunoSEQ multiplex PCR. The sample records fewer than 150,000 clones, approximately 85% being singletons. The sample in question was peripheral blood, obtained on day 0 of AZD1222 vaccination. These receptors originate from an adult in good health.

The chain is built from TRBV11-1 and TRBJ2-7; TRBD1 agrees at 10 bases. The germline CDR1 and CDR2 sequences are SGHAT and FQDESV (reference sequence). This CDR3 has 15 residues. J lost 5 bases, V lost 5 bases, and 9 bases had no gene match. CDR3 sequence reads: CASSTRLTGGDEQYF. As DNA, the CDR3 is TGTGCCAGCAGCACCCGCCTGACAGGGGGCGACGAGCAGTACTTC.

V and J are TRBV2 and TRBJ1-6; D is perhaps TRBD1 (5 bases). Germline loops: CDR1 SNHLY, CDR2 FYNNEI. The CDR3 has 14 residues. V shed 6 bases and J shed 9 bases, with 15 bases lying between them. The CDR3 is CASRSTGPSSPLHF. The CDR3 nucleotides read TGTGCCAGCAGGTCAACAGGTCCGTCTTCACCCCTCCACTTT.

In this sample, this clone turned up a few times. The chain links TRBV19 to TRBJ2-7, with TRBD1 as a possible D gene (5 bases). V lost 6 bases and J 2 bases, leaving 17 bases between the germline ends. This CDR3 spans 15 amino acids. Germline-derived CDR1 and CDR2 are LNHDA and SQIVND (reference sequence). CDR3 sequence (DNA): TGTGCCAGTAGCCCCCCTCGGACATCAGCCTACGAGCAGTACTTC. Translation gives CASSPPRTSAYEQYF.

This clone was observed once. CDR3 residues: CASSPRGATNSPLHF. CDR3 DNA: TGTGCCAGCAGTCCGCGAGGAGCCACCAATTCACCCCTCCACTTT. The genes are TRBV6-5 and TRBJ1-6; D is unclear. V lost 5 bases to trimming and J lost 7 bases, with 15 bases between them. In germline, CDR1 is MNHEY, CDR2 SVGAGI. This CDR3 comprises 15 residues.

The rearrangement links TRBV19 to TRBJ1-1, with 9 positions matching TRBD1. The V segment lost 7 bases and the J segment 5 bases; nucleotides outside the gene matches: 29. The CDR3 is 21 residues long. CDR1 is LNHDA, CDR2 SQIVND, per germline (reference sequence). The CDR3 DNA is TGTGCCAGTACCGCGGGCGGCGGGACAGGGATACAGAGGGGGAGGAAGACTGAAGCTTTCTTT. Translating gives CASTAGGGTGIQRGRKTEAFF.